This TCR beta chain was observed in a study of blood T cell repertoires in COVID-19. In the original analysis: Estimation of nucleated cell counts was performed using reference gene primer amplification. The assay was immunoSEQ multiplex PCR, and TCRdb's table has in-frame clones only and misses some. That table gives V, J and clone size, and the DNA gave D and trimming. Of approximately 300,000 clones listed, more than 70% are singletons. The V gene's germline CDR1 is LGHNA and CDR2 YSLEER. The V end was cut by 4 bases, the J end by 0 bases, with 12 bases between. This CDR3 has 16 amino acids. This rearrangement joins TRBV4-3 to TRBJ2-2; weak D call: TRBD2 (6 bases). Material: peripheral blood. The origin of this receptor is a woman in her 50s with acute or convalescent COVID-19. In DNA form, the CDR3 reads TGCGCCAGCAGCCTAATCGGGACTGCGAACACCGGGGAGCTGTTTTTT. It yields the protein CASSLIGTANTGELFF.